These 21 T cell receptor beta chains share one sample of origin, sequenced in a study of shared clonotypes between healthy human individuals. Repertoires were generated with immunoSEQ multiplex PCR, while TCRdb's copy carries only in-frame clones and drops some. The repertoire consists of over a million clones, with 65% to 80% occurring once and the leading ten covering 1.2% to 1.5%. The sample consisted of memory CD4+ T cells sorted from blood. The subset denotes: CD45RA-negative fraction. All receptors derive from a man aged 18-30 years in good health.

The genes are TRBV2 and TRBJ1-3; 7 nucleotides line up with TRBD1. Germline V gene lookup returns CDR1 SNHLY and CDR2 FYNNEI. Unmatched junction bases numbered 10, after V lost 6 bases and J lost 2 bases. The CDR3 totals 16 residues. The CDR3 nucleotides are TGTGCCAGCAGCCCCAACCAGAGGGGGCCTGGAAACACCATATATTTT. As protein: CASSPNQRGPGNTIYF.

A word on this clone: Other DNA sequences in the same sample also yield this CDR3. This chain links TRBV6-5 with TRBJ1-4; D is unclear. V lost 4 bases to trimming and J lost 8 bases, with 8 bases between them. This CDR3 has 12 amino acids. Looked up from germline, CDR1 is MNHEY and CDR2 is SVGAGI. CDR3 DNA sequence: TGTGCCAGCAGTTCCACGGGCGAAAAACTGTTTTTT. Translated, it gives CASSSTGEKLFF.

This clone was found a few times. The same CDR3 is also encoded by other DNA sequences in this sample. This chain uses TRBV6-1 with TRBJ2-2; perhaps TRBD1 as D (5 bases). The CDR3 consists of 13 residues. Germline CDR1 MNHNS, CDR2 SASEGT. Trimming pared 2 bases from V and 4 bases from J, leaving 5 bases between. The CDR3 loop is CASSEQGTGELFF. Here the CDR3 DNA reads TGTGCCAGCAGTGAACAGGGCACCGGGGAGCTGTTTTTT.

The chain links TRBV27 to TRBJ1-2; 7 bases align to TRBD1. The J segment lost 6 bases and the V segment lost 5 bases, leaving 6 bases of the junction unmatched. Germline V lookup: CDR1 MNHEY, CDR2 SMNVEV (reference sequence). The CDR3 consists of 13 residues. This CDR3 reads CASSTGTANGYTF. The CDR3 DNA reads as TGTGCCAGCAGTACCGGGACAGCCAATGGCTACACCTTC.

This chain uses TRBV15 with TRBJ1-2; D is unclear. The V end was cut by 5 bases, the J end by 8 bases, with 12 bases between. In germline, CDR1 is LNHNV, CDR2 YYDKDF (reference sequence). This CDR3 has 12 residues. In nucleotides, the CDR3 is TGTGCCACCAGCTCACCGACGAGGGGCTACACCTTC. This encodes CATSSPTRGYTF.

The gene calls are TRBV25-1 and TRBJ2-2; possible D gene TRBD1, 5 bases. Deletions cut 2 bases from V and 7 bases from J, with 11 bases between. The germline CDR1 and CDR2 sequences are MGHDK and SYGVNS. The CDR3 totals 14 residues. CDR3: CASSEQGVNGELFF. The CDR3 coding sequence is TGTGCCAGCAGTGAACAGGGTGTGAACGGGGAGCTGTTTTTT.

V and J are TRBV14 and TRBJ2-3; TRBD2 matches 7 bases. CDR1 SGHDN and CDR2 FVKESK come from the germline V gene. The CDR3 is 14 residues long. The V and J ends lost 4 bases and 1 base, in that order; junction bases with no gene match: 2. CDR3 amino acids: CASSLLAGTDTQYF. For the CDR3, the DNA is TGTGCCAGCAGCCTGCTAGCGGGCACAGATACGCAGTATTTT. The full variable domain, with the rest looked up from reference TRBV14 and TRBJ2-3, is EAGVTQFPSHSVIEKGQTVTLRCDPISGHDNLYWYRRVMGKEIKFLLHFVKESKQDESGMPNNRFLAERTGGTYSTLKVQPAELEDSGVYFCASSLLAGTDTQYFGPGTRLTVL.

As to this clone: This sample also contains other DNA sequences that code for the same CDR3. This chain connects TRBV29-1 to TRBJ2-1; D unclear. This CDR3 is 13 amino acids long. From germline, CDR1 is SQVTM and CDR2 ANQGSEA. V was pared by 1 base and J by 7 bases, with 11 bases between. The CDR3 spells CSVEGDLRNEQFF. In nucleotides, the CDR3 is TGCAGCGTTGAAGGAGATTTGAGAAATGAGCAGTTCTTC.

A remark on this clone: Other DNA sequences within the sample encode an identical CDR3. The V and J genes are TRBV30 and TRBJ2-3, with a tentative D call TRBD1 (6 bases). Germline-derived CDR1 and CDR2 are GTSNPN and SVGIG (reference sequence). The CDR3 runs to 14 residues. V was trimmed by 0 bases and J by 1 base, leaving 8 bases between them. The CDR3 nucleotides are TGTGCCTGGAGTGTACAGGGAGGCACAGATACGCAGTATTTT. This sequence encodes CAWSVQGGTDTQYF.

The chain has TRBV2 and TRBJ2-5; maybe TRBD1 (5 bases). The CDR3 totals 14 residues. The germline V and J ends were trimmed by 2 bases and 5 bases, with 12 bases remaining between them. Germline assignment: CDR1 SNHLY and CDR2 FYNNEI. CDR3 nucleotides: TGTGCCAGCAGTGAATATGGAAGGGGCGAGACCCAGTACTTC. Its protein is CASSEYGRGETQYF.

This clone turned up a few times. The chain links TRBV11-2 to TRBJ2-5, with TRBD2 identical over 8 bases. The CDR3 has 16 residues. Germline-derived CDR1 and CDR2 are SGHAT and FQNNGV. The ends lost 2 bases at V and 4 bases at J; junction bases unmatched: 9. This CDR3 is CASSLISGKGLETQYF. In DNA, the CDR3 is TGTGCCAGCAGCTTAATTAGCGGGAAGGGTTTAGAGACCCAGTACTTC.

J is TRBJ2-3 and V is TRBV10-2; D is tentatively TRBD1 or TRBD2 (6 bases each). V lost 6 bases, J lost 2 bases, and 18 bases lay in between. The CDR3 runs to 16 residues. Germline CDR1 WSHSY, CDR2 SAAADI. This CDR3 is CASREDLRGATDTQYF. The CDR3 DNA reads as TGCGCCAGCAGGGAGGACCTTAGGGGGGCCACAGATACGCAGTATTTT.

The rearrangement links TRBV7-9 to TRBJ2-3, with TRBD2 matching over 7 bases. The germline V gene encodes CDR1 SEHNR and CDR2 FQNEAQ (reference sequence). The trim removed 5 bases at V and 1 base at J, leaving 6 bases unmatched. This CDR3 comprises 15 residues. The CDR3 protein is CASSPRGDRTDTQYF. The CDR3 DNA reads TGTGCCAGCAGCCCACGGGGGGACCGCACAGATACGCAGTATTTT.

J is TRBJ2-5 and V is TRBV29-1; D perhaps matches TRBD2 (6 bases). V was shortened by 3 bases and J by 5 bases, with 10 bases between the two germline ends. CDR3 length: 12 amino acids. Germline V gives CDR1 SQVTM, CDR2 ANQGSEA. CDR3 region: CSVEASEETQYF. CDR3 in DNA: TGCAGCGTTGAGGCTAGCGAGGAGACCCAGTACTTC.

The DNA of the CDR3 is TGTGCCAGCAGCCCACCGGGACAGCAGTACTTC. It yields the protein CASSPPGQQYF. This sequence joins TRBV7-2 and TRBJ2-7; D tentatively fits TRBD1 or TRBD2 (5 bases each). This CDR3 contains 11 residues. Germline values: CDR1 SGHTA, CDR2 FQGNSA. V was cut by 5 bases and J by 8 bases, with 10 bases left in between. The full variable domain, its missing parts supplied by reference TRBV7-2 and TRBJ2-7, is GAGVSQSPSNKVTEKGKDVELRCDPISGHTALYWYRQSLGQGLEFLIYFQGNSAPDKSGLPSDRFSAERTGGSVSTLTIQRTQQEDSAVYLCASSPPGQQYFGPGTRLTVT.

The rearrangement uses TRBV9 and TRBJ1-5; a possible D gene is TRBD1 (6 bases). This CDR3 comprises 14 residues. Trimming cost V 4 bases and J 5 bases, with 13 bases left between them. Germline CDR1 and CDR2: SGDLS and YYNGEE. CDR3 region: CASSFEGGDQPQHF. CDR3 nucleotides: TGTGCCAGCAGCTTCGAGGGGGGCGATCAGCCCCAGCATTTT.

This sequence joins TRBV28 and TRBJ2-7; D may be TRBD1 (5 bases). Trimming pared 2 bases from V and 7 bases from J, leaving 12 bases between. The CDR3 covers 13 residues. Per the germline V gene, CDR1 is MDHEN and CDR2 is SYDVKM. The CDR3 region has the DNA TGTGCCAGCAGTTTACCACAGGTCGGGGAGCAGTACTTC. Its translation is CASSLPQVGEQYF.

This clone was counted only a few times. The gene calls are TRBV10-3 and TRBJ1-1; TRBD1 matches 7 bases. Germline CDR1 is ENHRY and CDR2 is SYGVKD. The CDR3 sequence is 15 residues long. Trimming removed 5 bases from V and 1 base from J; junction bases left unmatched: 7. The CDR3 DNA is TGTGCCATCAGTACGCGACAGGGCGGGAACACTGAAGCTTTCTTT. Translated, it gives CAISTRQGGNTEAFF.

V gene TRBV19 combines with J gene TRBJ2-7; maybe TRBD2 (6 bases). Germline V CDR1 and CDR2: LNHDA, SQIVND (reference sequence). The CDR3 extends over 13 amino acids. The V end was cut by 6 bases, the J end by 5 bases, with 14 bases between. DNA of the CDR3: TGTGCCAGTAGCCTACTTGGAGGGAACGAGCAGTACTTC. Its protein is CASSLLGGNEQYF.

The sample holds a few counts of this clone. The V call is TRBV2, the J call TRBJ2-5; 8 bases are a match to TRBD1. Trimming cost V 6 bases and J 5 bases; bases outside gene matches: 17. The CDR3 has 17 amino acids. Germline loops: CDR1 SNHLY, CDR2 FYNNEI. DNA of the CDR3: TGTGCCAGCAGACCCGGGACAGGCGTTTCCTGGCGGGAGACCCAGTACTTC. Its protein is CASRPGTGVSWRETQYF.

The sample holds many counts of this clone. The J gene is TRBJ1-1, the V gene TRBV6-5; no clear D. CDR1 MNHEY and CDR2 SVGAGI come from the germline V gene. V was shortened by 6 bases and J by 8 bases, with 13 bases between the two germline ends. CDR3 size: 12 residues. The CDR3 reads CASRPVRMEAFF. CDR3 DNA: TGTGCCAGCAGGCCAGTCCGGATGGAAGCTTTCTTT.